This entry lists 27 T cell receptor beta chains sequenced from one sample in a study of neurological immune-mediated disorders. One entry per CDR3 protein results from TCRdb running MiXCR on the 5' RACE reads. The sample lists some 86,000 distinct CDR3 sequences; around 2.6% were seen once. What was sequenced was PBMCs. The receptor source for this set is a woman aged 25 to 39 with multiple sclerosis.

This clonotype was recorded at least ten times. The rearrangement joins TRBV29-1 to TRBJ1-1, with a weak D call TRBD1 (6 bases). CDR1 and CDR2 (germline): SQVTM, ANQGSEA. The V end lost 5 bases, the J end lost 4 bases, and 29 bases lay between the germline ends. CDR3 length: 18 residues. In DNA form, the CDR3 reads TGCAGCGTTCCGGGAGGTTTTCGCGGGGGCCTTACGGGCACTGAAGCTTTCTTT. As protein: CSVPGGFRGGLTGTEAFF.

This clonotype was recorded many times. The chain joins TRBV13 to TRBJ1-1, with a tentative D call TRBD1 (5 bases). The length of the CDR3 is 15 residues. Trimming took 4 bases from V and 2 from J, leaving 14 bases between them. Germline V gene lookup returns CDR1 PRHDT and CDR2 FYEKMQ (reference sequence). CDR3 DNA sequence: TGTGCCAGCAGCTCCACCGGGACTCTCAACACTGAAGCTTTCTTT. Encoded protein: CASSSTGTLNTEAFF.

This clonotype was observed many times. The genes are TRBV12-3 or TRBV12-4 and TRBJ2-3; D possibly corresponds to TRBD2 (6 bases). The ends were cut back, 3 bases at V and 5 bases at J, with 18 bases in the middle. This CDR3 is built from 16 residues. The chain's CDR3 is CASSFPSGSVGDTQYF. DNA of the CDR3: TGTGCCAGCAGTTTTCCCAGCGGGTCTGTGGGAGATACGCAGTATTTT.

In this sample, this clonotype turned up many times. The chain has TRBV28 and TRBJ2-7; D gene unclear. The CDR3 extends over 15 amino acids. Trimming pared 6 bases from V and 0 bases from J, leaving 15 bases between. The germline V gene has CDR1 MDHEN and CDR2 SYDVKM. In DNA, the CDR3 is TGTGCCAGCAGCACCCAGGTGTACGGCTCCTACGAGCAGTACTTC. Protein product: CASSTQVYGSYEQYF.

Ten or more counts support this clonotype. CDR3 sequence: CSVPAPTGRTGELFF. CDR3 nucleotides: TGCAGCGTCCCCGCACCCACAGGCCGCACCGGGGAGCTGTTTTTT. The J gene is TRBJ2-2, the V gene TRBV29-1, with D maybe TRBD1 (5 bases). The CDR3 consists of 15 residues. Germline CDR1 SQVTM, CDR2 ANQGSEA. The germline V and J ends were trimmed by 6 bases and 4 bases, with 18 bases remaining between them.

This clonotype has at least ten counts. The chain combines TRBV7-9 with TRBJ2-1; TRBD2 agrees at 7 bases. The CDR3 loop spans 18 amino acids. The V and J ends lost 2 bases and 4 bases, in that order; junction bases with no gene match: 14. In germline, CDR1 is SEHNR, CDR2 FQNEAQ (reference sequence). As DNA, the CDR3 is TGTGCCAGCAGCTTATCCCTACCGCCCGGGGGGAATTACAATGAGCAGTTCTTC. This encodes CASSLSLPPGGNYNEQFF.

This clonotype was counted ten times or more. CDR3 in amino acids: CASRTGTAGETQYF. The CDR3 DNA sequence: TGTGCCAGCAGAACCGGGACGGCGGGGGAGACCCAGTACTTC. The chain joins TRBV6-5 to TRBJ2-5; D is possibly TRBD2 (6 bases). Per germline, CDR1 MNHEY and CDR2 SVGAGI. V gave up 6 bases and J gave up 5 bases, with 16 bases separating them. The CDR3 is made up of 14 amino acids.

This clonotype was found many times. V is TRBV19 and J is TRBJ2-1; no firm D call. V lost 1 base and J lost 0, with 7 bases in between. The germline gives CDR1 LNHDA, CDR2 SQIVND (reference sequence). CDR3 size: 15 residues. DNA for the CDR3: TGTGCCAGTAGTATAGGGGCAAGCTCCTACAATGAGCAGTTCTTC. It specifies CASSIGASSYNEQFF.

At least ten counts were recorded for this clonotype. V is TRBV28 and J is TRBJ2-1; D call uncertain. Germline assignment: CDR1 MDHEN and CDR2 SYDVKM. This CDR3 has 14 residues. Between the trimmed V and J ends, which lost 2 bases and 5 bases, there was a span of 10 bases. In DNA, the CDR3 is TGTGCCAGCAGTTTAGCCGCCCGGGACAATGAGCAGTTCTTC. Amino acids: CASSLAARDNEQFF.

This clonotype was observed many times. This sequence joins TRBV9 and TRBJ1-2; 11 nucleotides agree with TRBD1. The ends lost 4 bases at V and 7 bases at J; junction bases unmatched: 3. Looked up from germline, CDR1 is SGDLS and CDR2 is YYNGEE. The CDR3 has 13 residues. The CDR3 reads CASSRTGGRGYTF. For the CDR3, the DNA is TGTGCCAGCAGCCGGACAGGGGGCCGTGGCTACACCTTC.

This clonotype was found a few times. The chain couples TRBV29-1 to TRBJ1-1; possibly TRBD1 for D (5 bases). Germline V gene data show CDR1 as SQVTM and CDR2 as ANQGSEA. Trimming pared 7 bases from V and 6 bases from J, leaving 21 bases between. The CDR3 contains 14 residues. The CDR3 nucleotides are TGCAGCGCGGGGGTGGTGTGGGGCATCGCTGAAGCTTTCTTT. It codes for CSAGVVWGIAEAFF.

A word on this clonotype: This may be a read error, as it is one base from a much larger clone. The V and J genes are TRBV15 and TRBJ2-7; TRBD2 is a possible D gene (5 bases). From germline, CDR1 is LNHNV and CDR2 YYDKDF (reference sequence). The CDR3 runs 12 residues. The CDR3 nucleotides read TGTGACACCAGCACTTCCGGAGGCGAGCAGTACTTC. Translated: CDTSTSGGEQYF.

This clonotype was counted at least ten times. The gene calls are TRBV7-2 and TRBJ2-5; TRBD1 aligns across 7 bases. CDR3 length equals 15 residues. Germline V gene lookup returns CDR1 SGHTA and CDR2 FQGNSA. Losses at the gene ends were 4 bases for V and 5 bases for J; bases not matched to a gene: 10. CDR3 sequence: CASSSGTVSSETQYF. The CDR3, as DNA: TGTGCCAGCAGCTCTGGGACAGTTAGTTCGGAGACCCAGTACTTC.

This clonotype was found many times. The chain carries TRBV5-6 and TRBJ2-2; 7 bases fit TRBD1. Germline loops: CDR1 SGHDT, CDR2 YYEEEE. There are 16 residues in the CDR3. Losses at the gene ends were 4 bases for V and 3 bases for J; bases not matched to a gene: 9. CDR3 in amino acids: CASSTWTGRDTGELFF. CDR3 nucleotides: TGTGCCAGCAGCACCTGGACAGGAAGGGACACCGGGGAGCTGTTTTTT. Full variable domain (missing parts from reference TRBV5-6 and TRBJ2-2): DAGVTQSPTHLIKTRGQQVTLRCSPKSGHDTVSWYQQALGQGPQFIFQYYEEEERQRGNFPDRFSGHQFPNYSSELNVNALLLGDSALYLCASSTWTGRDTGELFFGEGSRLTVL.

This clonotype showed up many times. The chain recombines TRBV5-1 with TRBJ2-1, with D unclear. V gave up 0 bases and J gave up 8 bases, with 9 bases separating them. This CDR3 spans 13 amino acids. Germline values: CDR1 SGHRS, CDR2 YFSETQ. The DNA of the CDR3 is TGCGCCAGCAGCTTGGATGGGCTTTATGAGCAGTTCTTC. It encodes CASSLDGLYEQFF. The whole variable domain, remainder taken from reference TRBV5-1 and TRBJ2-1, is KAGVTQTPRYLIKTRGQQVTLSCSPISGHRSVSWYQQTPGQGLQFLFEYFSETQRNKGNFPGRFSGRQFSNSRSEMNVSTLELGDSALYLCASSLDGLYEQFFGPGTRLTVL.

This clonotype was seen ten or more times. The chain combines TRBV7-9 with TRBJ2-2, with 7 positions matching TRBD2. The V and J ends lost 5 bases and 7 bases, in that order; junction bases with no gene match: 10. CDR3 length equals 15 residues. Germline CDR1 SEHNR, CDR2 FQNEAQ (reference sequence). The CDR3 DNA reads TGTGCCAGCAGCCTAGGACTAGGCGGTTACGGGGAGCTGTTTTTT. It yields the protein CASSLGLGGYGELFF.

Many counts were recorded for this clonotype. Germline and junction disagree at one end, which may indicate a read error. The chain couples TRBV7-2 to TRBJ2-2, with TRBD2 matching 7 bases. The CDR3 extends over 11 amino acids. Germline V gene data show CDR1 as SGHTA and CDR2 as FQGNSA. Here the CDR3 reads CASSLAGGPVF. The CDR3 bases are TGTGCCAGCAGCTTAGCGGGAGGGCCGGTTTTT.

This clonotype was detected ten times or more. The genes are TRBV28 and TRBJ1-1; D perhaps matches TRBD1 (5 bases). The CDR3 loop spans 13 amino acids. Trimming shortened V by 3 bases and J by 7 bases, and 12 bases separated the two germline ends. Germline lookup yields CDR1 MDHEN and CDR2 SYDVKM. The CDR3 region is CASSLREGSEAFF. The CDR3, as DNA: TGTGCCAGCAGTTTGAGGGAGGGGAGTGAAGCTTTCTTT.

This clonotype has at least ten counts. The chain carries TRBV5-1 and TRBJ2-7; no reliable D call. The germline gives CDR1 SGHRS, CDR2 YFSETQ. Trimming stripped 9 bases from V and 0 bases from J, with 10 bases between. This CDR3 has 12 residues. The CDR3 region is CANPGNSYEQYF. DNA for the CDR3: TGCGCCAACCCGGGTAACTCCTACGAGCAGTACTTC.

This clonotype was observed at least ten times. CDR3 amino acids: CASSLDGSVEQFF. Written as DNA, the CDR3 is TGTGCCAGCAGCTTAGACGGGAGCGTTGAGCAGTTCTTC. The chain couples TRBV11-3 to TRBJ2-1; a weak D match, TRBD2 (6 bases). Trimming pared 0 bases from V and 9 bases from J, leaving 9 bases between. Germline lookup yields CDR1 SGHNT and CDR2 YENEEA. The CDR3 extends over 13 amino acids. The complete variable domain, with remaining parts taken from reference TRBV11-3 and TRBJ2-1, reads EAGVVQSPRYKIIEKKQPVAFWCNPISGHNTLYWYLQNLGQGPELLIRYENEEAVDDSQLPKDRFSAERLKGVDSTLKIQPAELGDSAVYLCASSLDGSVEQFFGPGTRLTVL.

This clonotype occurred many times. This rearrangement joins TRBV7-9 to TRBJ2-3, with 9 positions matching TRBD2. V gave up 1 base and J gave up 3 bases; unmatched junction bases: 5. This CDR3 comprises 16 residues. From germline, CDR1 is SEHNR and CDR2 FQNEAQ (reference sequence). CDR3 sequence: CASSLDISGSTDTQYF. As DNA, the CDR3 is TGTGCCAGCAGCTTAGACATTAGCGGGAGTACAGATACGCAGTATTTT.

The table lists this clonotype with many counts. The V gene is TRBV6-2 or TRBV6-3, the J gene TRBJ2-4; D uncertain. The CDR3 is 13 residues long. Deletions cut 4 bases from V and 3 bases from J, with 7 bases between. Germline-derived CDR1 and CDR2 are MNHEY and SVGEGT. The CDR3 coding sequence is TGTGCCAGCAGTTCAACCAGCAAAAACATTCAGTACTTC. Translating gives CASSSTSKNIQYF.

This clonotype has ten or more counts. J is TRBJ1-6 and V is TRBV4-3, with unresolved D. This CDR3 spans 15 amino acids. CDR1 and CDR2 from the germline V gene are LGHNA and YSLEER. V dropped 0 bases and J dropped 9 bases, with 12 bases sitting between them. CDR3 region: CASSQDRPDSSPLHF. CDR3 in DNA: TGCGCCAGCAGCCAAGATAGACCAGATAGTTCACCCCTCCACTTT.

This clonotype occurred many times. This chain uses TRBV5-1 with TRBJ2-1; 10 positions agree with TRBD2. J was trimmed by 0 bases and V by 5 bases; bases with no gene match: 8. Germline V lookup: CDR1 SGHRS, CDR2 YFSETQ. The CDR3 spans 17 residues. CDR3 residues: CASRWTSGSPSYNEQFF. The CDR3 DNA reads TGCGCCAGCAGATGGACTAGCGGCAGCCCCTCCTACAATGAGCAGTTCTTC.

At least ten counts were recorded for this clonotype. V and J are TRBV29-1 and TRBJ1-3; D may be TRBD1 (5 bases). The CDR3 runs 15 residues. From germline, CDR1 is SQVTM and CDR2 ANQGSEA. The V end was cut by 3 bases, the J end by 0 bases, with 12 bases between. The CDR3 here is CSVEEGPSSGNTIYF. CDR3 in DNA: TGCAGCGTTGAGGAGGGGCCGAGCTCTGGAAACACCATATATTTT. Combining the CDR3 with reference TRBV29-1 and TRBJ1-3 gives the whole variable domain SAVISQKPSRDICQRGTSLTIQCQVDSQVTMMFWYRQQPGQSLTLIATANQGSEATYESGFVIDKFPISRPNLTFSTLTVSNMSPEDSSIYLCSVEEGPSSGNTIYFGEGSWLTVV.

This clonotype was observed at least ten times. One junction end disagrees with the germline gene, perhaps due to a read error. The V and J genes are TRBV18 and TRBJ2-2; D gene unclear. The CDR3 contains 14 residues. The germline V gene has CDR1 KGHSH and CDR2 LQKENI. DNA of the CDR3: TGTGCCAGCACACCAGATCAAGAGTCCGGGGAGCTGTTTTTT. It yields the protein CASTPDQESGELFF.

This clonotype was counted many times. The V call is TRBV12-3 or TRBV12-4, the J call TRBJ2-7; D may be TRBD1 (6 bases). Between the trimmed V and J ends, which lost 5 bases and 2 bases, there was a span of 10 bases. The CDR3 runs 13 residues. The CDR3 nucleotides are TGTGCCAGCAGTGGGGGCACCACCTACGAGCAGTACTTC. It specifies CASSGGTTYEQYF.